Shown below are 24 T cell receptor beta chains from a single sample sequenced in a study of shared clonotypes between healthy human individuals. Sequencing was performed with immunoSEQ multiplex PCR; in TCRdb, only in-frame clones are kept and a portion is missing. In the table there are roughly 2 million clones, more than 90% of which are singletons. Sequenced sample: naive CD4+ T cells sorted from blood. As for subset: CD45RA+ positively selected. The receptors come from a young man in good health.

The rearrangement uses TRBV7-2 and TRBJ2-5; 7 positions agree with TRBD2. This CDR3 contains 15 residues. J gave up 7 bases and V 4 bases, and 12 bases lay outside the gene matches. Germline V gene lookup returns CDR1 SGHTA and CDR2 FQGNSA. The CDR3 sequence is CASSYPNSGPGTQYF. DNA for the CDR3: TGTGCCAGCAGCTACCCAAATAGCGGGCCCGGGACCCAGTACTTC.

This chain links TRBV18 with TRBJ2-5; the D gene could be TRBD1 or TRBD2 (5 bases each). The CDR3 has 14 amino acids. The germline gives CDR1 KGHSH, CDR2 LQKENI. Trimming removed 4 bases from V and 4 bases from J, with 13 bases in between. The chain's CDR3 is CASSLAGAPETQYF. CDR3 bases: TGTGCCAGCTCACTGGCCGGGGCCCCAGAGACCCAGTACTTC.

The J gene is TRBJ2-2, the V gene TRBV18; TRBD1 matches at 8 bases. Per germline, CDR1 KGHSH and CDR2 LQKENI. CDR3 length equals 16 residues. Trimming cost V 6 bases and J 2 bases; bases outside gene matches: 8. The DNA for the CDR3 is TGTGCCAGCTCTTCAGGGGGCGAAACAAACACCGGGGAGCTGTTTTTT. Amino acid sequence: CASSSGGETNTGELFF.

The chain employs TRBV18 and TRBJ2-5; 7 nucleotides line up with TRBD1. The J segment lost 4 bases and the V segment lost 1 base, leaving 12 bases of the junction unmatched. In germline, CDR1 is KGHSH, CDR2 LQKENI. The CDR3 contains 17 residues. The CDR3 nucleotides are TGTGCCAGCTCACCACAACGCCGTGGACAGGTAGGAGAGACCCAGTACTTC. As protein: CASSPQRRGQVGETQYF.

The V gene is TRBV6-1, the J gene TRBJ2-5; 7 bases align to TRBD1. The ends lost 3 bases at V and 4 bases at J; junction bases unmatched: 14. Germline V gene sequence: CDR1 MNHNS, CDR2 SASEGT. This CDR3 comprises 17 residues. Here the CDR3 DNA reads TGTGCCAGCAGTGACCGAACCGGGACAGCCTGGGTAGAGACCCAGTACTTC. This sequence encodes CASSDRTGTAWVETQYF.

The chain employs TRBV5-1 and TRBJ1-1; D is unresolved. The CDR3 has 13 amino acids. Trimming cost V 5 bases and J 1 base, with 9 bases left between them. The germline V gene has CDR1 SGHRS and CDR2 YFSETQ. CDR3 sequence: CASSRHGNTEAFF. DNA of the CDR3: TGCGCCAGCAGTCGCCACGGGAACACTGAAGCTTTCTTT.

V is TRBV28 and J is TRBJ2-4, with D perhaps matching TRBD2 (6 bases). Per the germline V gene, CDR1 is MDHEN and CDR2 is SYDVKM. V gave up 6 bases and J gave up 16 bases, with 16 bases separating them. This CDR3 comprises 11 residues. The DNA for the CDR3 is TGTGCCAGCAGCCGGGGTCGCGGGGATTACTTC. Translation: CASSRGRGDYF.

Worth noting for this clone: Other nucleotide sequences from this sample produce the same CDR3. The chain recombines TRBV30 with TRBJ1-5; TRBD1 agrees at 8 bases. CDR1 is GTSNPN, CDR2 SVGIG, per germline (reference sequence). Trimming cost V 2 bases and J 4 bases; bases outside gene matches: 7. This CDR3 has 15 amino acids. This chain's CDR3 is CAWSSGQGGNQPQHF. In nucleotides, the CDR3 is TGTGCCTGGAGTTCCGGACAGGGAGGGAATCAGCCCCAGCATTTT.

Concerning this clone: A junction boundary mismatches the germline segment, possibly from a read error. V and J are TRBV9 and TRBJ1-2; D not certain. Germline CDR1 is SGDLS and CDR2 is YYNGEE. CDR3 size: 13 residues. The CDR3 here is CASTRETDYGYTF. The CDR3 nucleotides read TGTGCAAGCACGCGGGAAACTGACTATGGCTACACCTTC.

V gene TRBV30 combines with J gene TRBJ2-7; possible D gene TRBD2, 6 bases. CDR1 and CDR2 (germline): GTSNPN, SVGIG (reference sequence). CDR3 size: 13 residues. Trimming removed 2 bases from V and 6 bases from J, with 14 bases in between. Written as DNA, the CDR3 is TGTGCCTGGAGTCTGGCCAGGAGGGGCGAGCAGTACTTC. Amino acids: CAWSLARRGEQYF.

The chain uses TRBV9 and TRBJ2-7, with TRBD1 matching 9 bases. Trimming removed 6 bases from V and 3 bases from J; junction bases left unmatched: 16. Germline-derived CDR1 and CDR2 are SGDLS and YYNGEE. This CDR3 contains 17 residues. The CDR3 DNA follows: TGTGCCAGCACCCGCGCGGGACAGGGCCCTACCCGCTACGAGCAGTACTTC. It is translated as CASTRAGQGPTRYEQYF.

The chain joins TRBV11-2 to TRBJ1-2; TRBD1 agrees at 10 bases. CDR3 length equals 17 residues. V lost 2 bases, J lost 4 bases, and 10 bases stayed unmatched. The germline CDR1 and CDR2 sequences are SGHAT and FQNNGV. CDR3 region: CASSLRRQGADLYGYTF. CDR3 nucleotide sequence: TGTGCCAGCAGCTTACGTCGACAGGGGGCTGACCTCTATGGCTACACCTTC. Based on the CDR3 plus reference TRBV11-2 and TRBJ1-2, the full variable domain is EAGVAQSPRYKIIEKRQSVAFWCNPISGHATLYWYQQILGQGPKLLIQFQNNGVVDDSQLPKDRFSAERLKGVDSTLKIQPAKLEDSAVYLCASSLRRQGADLYGYTFGSGTRLTVV.

This sequence joins TRBV13 and TRBJ2-7; D is uncertain. Per germline, CDR1 PRHDT and CDR2 FYEKMQ (reference sequence). The germline V and J ends were trimmed by 2 bases and 3 bases, with 8 bases remaining between them. This CDR3 has 13 amino acids. The CDR3 DNA sequence: TGTGCCAGCAGCTTACCTCTGAGCTACGAGCAGTACTTC. Translation: CASSLPLSYEQYF.

This clone is a singleton in its sample. This chain joins TRBV6-1 and TRBJ2-7, with 7 nucleotides matching TRBD1. Germline-derived CDR1 and CDR2 are MNHNS and SASEGT. V lost 5 bases and J lost 5; bases outside the gene matches: 9. The length of the CDR3 is 14 residues. CDR3 residues: CASSSSGTVHEQYF. For the CDR3, the DNA is TGTGCCAGCAGTTCCTCCGGGACAGTCCACGAGCAGTACTTC.

This clone was seen only once. The chain recombines TRBV6-6 with TRBJ1-6, with a tentative D call TRBD1 (6 bases). Trimming removed 5 bases from V and 9 bases from J, with 8 bases in between. The CDR3 loop spans 12 amino acids. From germline, CDR1 is MNHNY and CDR2 SVGAGI (reference sequence). CDR3 amino acids: CASSPRGSPLHF. Here the CDR3 DNA reads TGTGCCAGCAGTCCCAGGGGTTCACCCCTCCACTTT.

V and J are TRBV5-1 and TRBJ2-5; D is unresolved. Trimming removed 7 bases from V and 0 bases from J, with 4 bases in between. From germline, CDR1 is SGHRS and CDR2 YFSETQ. The CDR3 is 11 amino acids. CDR3 nucleotides: TGCGCCAGCTTGTACCAAGAGACCCAGTACTTC. Its translation: CASLYQETQYF.

The rearrangement uses TRBV15 and TRBJ2-5; 7 bases align to TRBD1. Germline V gene lookup returns CDR1 LNHNV and CDR2 YYDKDF (reference sequence). V lost 3 bases to trimming and J lost 5 bases; unmatched junction nucleotides: 3. The CDR3 is 13 residues long. In DNA, the CDR3 is TGTGCCACCAGCAGGACAGGGCTTGAGACCCAGTACTTC. Translating it yields CATSRTGLETQYF.

The V call is TRBV13, the J call TRBJ2-7; D possibly matches TRBD1 or TRBD2 (6 bases each). Germline-derived CDR1 and CDR2 are PRHDT and FYEKMQ (reference sequence). This CDR3 is 15 amino acids long. V lost 1 base, J lost 2 bases, and 12 bases lay in between. CDR3 residues: CASSLAGAHPYEQYF. In nucleotides, the CDR3 is TGTGCCAGCAGCTTAGCGGGGGCCCACCCCTACGAGCAGTACTTC.

The CDR3 sequence: CASSSQGVPNTEAFF. CDR3 DNA: TGTGCCAGCAGCTCCCAGGGGGTTCCGAACACTGAAGCTTTCTTT. V usage is TRBV5-4 and J usage is TRBJ1-1, with 7 bases matching TRBD1. This CDR3 contains 15 residues. Germline CDR1 and CDR2: SGHNT and YYREEE (reference sequence). Germline trimming cut 3 bases from V and 1 base from J; bases unmatched to any gene: 6.

The chain is built from TRBV19 and TRBJ1-2; D ambiguous. Germline CDR1 LNHDA, CDR2 SQIVND (reference sequence). Trimming pared 2 bases from V and 4 bases from J, leaving 14 bases between. This CDR3 has 15 amino acids. The CDR3 here is CASSITRDGFYGYTF. CDR3 in DNA: TGTGCCAGTAGTATAACCCGTGACGGATTCTATGGCTACACCTTC.

This clone was observed once. This chain joins TRBV5-1 and TRBJ1-1; D remains ambiguous. Germline assignment: CDR1 SGHRS and CDR2 YFSETQ. This CDR3 comprises 15 residues. V gave up 2 bases and J gave up 6 bases, with 17 bases separating them. The CDR3 is CASSFGPREVSEAFF. The CDR3 nucleotides are TGCGCCAGCAGCTTCGGTCCTCGTGAAGTGTCTGAAGCTTTCTTT.

This sequence joins TRBV5-1 and TRBJ2-5, with 11 bases matching TRBD2. The CDR3 contains 15 residues. The junction had 3 bases not matched to a gene; V was cut back by 4 bases and J by 1 base. The germline CDR1 and CDR2 sequences are SGHRS and YFSETQ. CDR3 region: CASSQGLAGQETQYF. CDR3 nucleotide sequence: TGCGCCAGCAGCCAAGGACTAGCGGGCCAAGAGACCCAGTACTTC.

Only one count was recorded for this clone. The genes are TRBV6-1 and TRBJ1-5; 9 nucleotides agree with TRBD1. CDR1 MNHNS and CDR2 SASEGT come from the germline V gene. There are 12 residues in the CDR3. J was trimmed by 4 bases and V by 8 bases; bases with no gene match: 0. For the CDR3, the DNA is TGTGCCAGCGGGACAGGGAATCAGCCCCAGCATTTT. It is translated as CASGTGNQPQHF.

The chain combines TRBV2 with TRBJ1-2; D not resolved. The V gene lost 7 bases and the J gene lost 4 bases, with 10 bases spanning the gap. The germline CDR1 and CDR2 sequences are SNHLY and FYNNEI. This CDR3 comprises 12 residues. CDR3 residues: CASTQTSYGYTF. CDR3 nucleotides: TGTGCCAGCACTCAAACGTCCTATGGCTACACCTTC.